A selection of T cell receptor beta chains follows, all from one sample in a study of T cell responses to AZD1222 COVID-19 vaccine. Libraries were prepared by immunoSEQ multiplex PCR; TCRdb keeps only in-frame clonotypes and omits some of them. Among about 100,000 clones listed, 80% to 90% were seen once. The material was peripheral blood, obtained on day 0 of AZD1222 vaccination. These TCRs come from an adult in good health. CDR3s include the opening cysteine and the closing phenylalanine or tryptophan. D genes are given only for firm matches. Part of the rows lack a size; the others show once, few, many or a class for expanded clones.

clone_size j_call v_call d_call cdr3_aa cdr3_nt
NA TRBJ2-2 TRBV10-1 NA CASSESWTGELFF TGCGCCAGCAGTGAGTCATGGACCGGGGAGCTGTTTTTT
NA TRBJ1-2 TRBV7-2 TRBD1 CASSLEGASNYGYTF TGTGCCAGCAGCTTAGAGGGGGCCTCTAACTATGGCTACACCTTC
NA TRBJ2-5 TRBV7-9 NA CASSLARYSPGQETQYF TGTGCCAGCAGCTTAGCCCGGTATTCCCCCGGGCAAGAGACCCAGTACTTC
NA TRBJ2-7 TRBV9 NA CASSAEGDVRYEQYF TGTGCCAGCAGCGCCGAGGGGGACGTTAGGTACGAGCAGTACTTC
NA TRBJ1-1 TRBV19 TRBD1 CASSWTGEAFF TGTGCCAGTAGCTGGACAGGCGAAGCTTTCTTT
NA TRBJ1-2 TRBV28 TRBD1 CASRRDRSNYGYTF TGTGCCAGCAGGAGGGACAGATCTAACTATGGCTACACCTTC
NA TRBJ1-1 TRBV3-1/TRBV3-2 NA CASSQQRTEAFF TGTGCCAGCAGCCAACAGAGGACTGAAGCTTTCTTT
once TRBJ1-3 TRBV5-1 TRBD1 CASTTGGSGNTIYF TGCGCCAGCACAACAGGGGGCTCTGGAAACACCATATATTTT
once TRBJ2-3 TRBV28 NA CASSPNFPTDTQYF TGTGCCAGCAGCCCTAACTTTCCCACAGATACGCAGTATTTT
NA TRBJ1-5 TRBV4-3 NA CASSLAMGASLSFSNQPQHF TGCGCCAGCAGCCTGGCTATGGGGGCCTCGCTATCCTTTAGCAATCAGCCCCAGCATTTT
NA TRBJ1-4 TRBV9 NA CASSVGPNEKLFF TGTGCCAGCAGCGTCGGGCCTAATGAAAAACTGTTTTTT
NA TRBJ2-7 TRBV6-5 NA CASSYREYEQYF TGTGCCAGCAGTTACAGGGAGTACGAGCAGTACTTC
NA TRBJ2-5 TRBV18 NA CASSPMQQETQYF TGTGCCAGCTCACCAATGCAGCAAGAGACCCAGTACTTC
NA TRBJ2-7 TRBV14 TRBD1 CASSQLRDRAYEQYF TGTGCCAGCAGCCAACTCCGGGACAGGGCCTACGAGCAGTACTTC
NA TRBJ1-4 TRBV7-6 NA CASSLVGINNEKLFF TGTGCCAGCAGCTTAGTTGGGATCAATAATGAAAAACTGTTTTTT
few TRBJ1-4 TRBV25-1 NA CASSDEGKGHEKLFF TGTGCCAGCAGTGATGAGGGCAAGGGCCATGAAAAACTGTTTTTT
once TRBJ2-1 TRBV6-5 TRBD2 CASSSYAGGWGEQFF TGTGCCAGCAGTTCGTACGCGGGAGGCTGGGGTGAGCAGTTCTTC
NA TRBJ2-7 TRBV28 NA CASSPLGPRTYEQYF TGTGCCAGCAGTCCCCTGGGCCCGCGAACCTACGAGCAGTACTTC
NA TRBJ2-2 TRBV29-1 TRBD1 CSVKPTGGSNTGELFF TGCAGCGTAAAGCCTACAGGGGGCTCGAACACCGGGGAGCTGTTTTTT
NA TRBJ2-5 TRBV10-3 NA CAISDRAGYQETQYF TGTGCCATCAGTGACCGGGCGGGGTACCAAGAGACCCAGTACTTC
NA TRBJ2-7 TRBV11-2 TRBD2 CASSHGLAGSYEQYF TGTGCCAGCAGCCACGGACTAGCCGGGTCCTACGAGCAGTACTTC
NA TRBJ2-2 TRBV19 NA CASSISTETGELFF TGTGCCAGTAGTATCAGTACAGAGACCGGGGAGCTGTTTTTT
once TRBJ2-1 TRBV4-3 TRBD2 CASSPVTSGRPFSSYNQQFF TGCGCCAGCAGCCCCGTGACTAGCGGGAGGCCTTTTAGCTCCTACAACCAGCAGTTCTTC
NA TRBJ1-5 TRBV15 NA CATSRDISGLSNQPQHF TGTGCCACCAGCAGAGATATTTCCGGGCTTAGCAATCAGCCCCAGCATTTT
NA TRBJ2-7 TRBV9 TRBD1 CASSGKQGTEQYF TGTGCCAGCAGCGGCAAACAGGGGACCGAGCAGTACTTC
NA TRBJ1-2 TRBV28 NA CASSFTQGRIYGYTF TGTGCCAGCAGTTTTACCCAGGGCAGAATTTATGGCTACACCTTC
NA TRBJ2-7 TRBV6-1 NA CASSEFRSSYEQYF TGTGCCAGCAGTGAATTTCGTAGCTCCTACGAGCAGTACTTC
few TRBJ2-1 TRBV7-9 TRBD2 CASSPRSGGDNEQFF TGTGCCAGCAGCCCACGTAGCGGGGGGGACAATGAGCAGTTCTTC
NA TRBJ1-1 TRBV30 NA CAWSKTVNTEAFF TGTGCCTGGAGCAAGACAGTGAACACTGAAGCTTTCTTT
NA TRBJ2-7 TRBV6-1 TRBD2 CASSEAQAGAYEQYF TGTGCCAGCAGTGAAGCCCAAGCGGGGGCCTACGAGCAGTACTTC
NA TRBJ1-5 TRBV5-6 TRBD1 CASSLTGGGTRGQPQHF TGTGCCAGCAGCTTAACAGGGGGCGGGACAAGAGGTCAGCCCCAGCATTTT
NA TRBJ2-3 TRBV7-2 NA CASSLAWGSTDTQYF TGTGCCAGCAGCCTAGCTTGGGGGTCCACAGATACGCAGTATTTT
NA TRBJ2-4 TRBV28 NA CASSLTGVTKNIQYF TGTGCCAGCAGTTTAACGGGGGTAACCAAAAACATTCAGTACTTC
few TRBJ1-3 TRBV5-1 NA CASSLSREGGNTIYF TGCGCCAGCAGCTTGAGCAGGGAAGGTGGAAACACCATATATTTT
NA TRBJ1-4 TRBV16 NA CASSQDGGDEKLFF TGTGCCAGCAGCCAAGATGGGGGCGATGAAAAACTGTTTTTT
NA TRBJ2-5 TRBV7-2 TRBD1 CASSYDRGQETQYF TGTGCCAGCAGCTACGACAGGGGCCAAGAGACCCAGTACTTC
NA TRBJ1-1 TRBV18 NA CASSPRTAIANTEAFF TGTGCCAGCTCACCACGTACAGCCATTGCGAACACTGAAGCTTTCTTT
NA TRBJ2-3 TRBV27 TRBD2 CASSVLAGTSGTQYF TGTGCCAGCAGCGTCCTAGCGGGGACCAGCGGTACGCAGTATTTT
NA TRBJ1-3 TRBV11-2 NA CASSLIRGSGNTIYF TGTGCCAGCAGCTTAATCAGGGGCTCTGGAAACACCATATATTTT
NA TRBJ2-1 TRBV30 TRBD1 CAWGRQGNNEQFF TGTGCCTGGGGGAGACAGGGAAACAATGAGCAGTTCTTC